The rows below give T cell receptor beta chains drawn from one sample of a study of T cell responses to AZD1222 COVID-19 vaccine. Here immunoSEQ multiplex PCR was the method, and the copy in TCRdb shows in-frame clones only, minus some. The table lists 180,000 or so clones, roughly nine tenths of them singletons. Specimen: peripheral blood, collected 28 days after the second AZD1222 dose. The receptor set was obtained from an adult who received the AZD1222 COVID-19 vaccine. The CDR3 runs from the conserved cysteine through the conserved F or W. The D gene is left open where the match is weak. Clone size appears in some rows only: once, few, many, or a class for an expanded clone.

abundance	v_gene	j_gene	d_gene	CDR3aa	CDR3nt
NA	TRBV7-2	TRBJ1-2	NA	CASSLLTRRGGYGYTF	TGTGCCAGCAGCTTATTGACACGACGAGGGGGCTATGGCTACACCTTC
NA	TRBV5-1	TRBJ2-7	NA	CASSLVVGTYEQYF	TGCGCCAGCAGCTTGGTGGTCGGGACCTACGAGCAGTACTTC
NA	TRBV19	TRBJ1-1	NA	CASSIIFQGRVAEAFF	TGTGCCAGTAGTATAATATTTCAGGGGCGAGTGGCTGAAGCTTTCTTT
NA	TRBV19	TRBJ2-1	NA	CASRGQGYYNEQFF	TGTGCCAGTAGGGGGCAGGGCTACTACAATGAGCAGTTCTTC
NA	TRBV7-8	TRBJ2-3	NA	CAIKSNADTQYF	TGTGCCATTAAGTCGAACGCAGATACGCAGTATTTT
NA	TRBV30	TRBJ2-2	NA	CAWRPQGIGELFF	TGTGCCTGGCGCCCACAAGGAATCGGGGAGCTGTTTTTT
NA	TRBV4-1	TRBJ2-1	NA	CASSHDGTPGGEQFF	TGCGCCAGCAGCCATGACGGGACTCCCGGTGGTGAGCAGTTCTTC
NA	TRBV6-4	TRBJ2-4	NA	CASSDPKEVAKNIQYF	TGTGCCAGCAGTGACCCCAAGGAGGTAGCCAAAAACATTCAGTACTTC
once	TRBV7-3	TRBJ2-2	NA	CASSSLGGAKNTGELFF	TGTGCCAGCAGCTCCCTCGGAGGGGCGAAGAACACCGGGGAGCTGTTTTTT
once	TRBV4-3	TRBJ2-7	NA	CASSQVRGPTYEQYF	TGCGCCAGCAGCCAAGTTCGGGGGCCAACCTACGAGCAGTACTTC
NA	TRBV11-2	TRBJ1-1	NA	CASSFRDGNTEAFF	TGTGCCAGCAGCTTTCGGGACGGGAACACTGAAGCTTTCTTT
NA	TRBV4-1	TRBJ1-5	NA	CASSRGTWNQPQHF	TGCGCCAGCAGCCGCGGGACGTGGAATCAGCCCCAGCATTTT
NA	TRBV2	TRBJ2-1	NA	CASSQGYNEQFF	TGTGCCAGCAGCCAGGGATACAATGAGCAGTTCTTC
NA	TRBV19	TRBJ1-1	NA	CASSQWDLMNTEAFF	TGTGCCAGTAGTCAATGGGACCTCATGAACACTGAAGCTTTCTTT
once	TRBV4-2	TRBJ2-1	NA	CASSPPPGERYNEQFF	TGTGCCAGCAGCCCCCCTCCGGGCGAGAGGTACAATGAGCAGTTCTTC
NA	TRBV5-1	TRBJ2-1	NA	CASSWASGSYNEQFF	TGCGCCAGCAGCTGGGCATCCGGGTCCTACAATGAGCAGTTCTTC
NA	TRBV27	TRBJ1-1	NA	CASSLISRAEAFF	TGTGCCAGCAGTTTAATAAGCCGGGCTGAAGCTTTCTTT